Below, one TCR beta chain is given with its context. It lacks a known antigen. No clone much larger than this one lies a single base away; base qualities are absent. Checkpoint therapy began 14 to 28 days after autologous transplant, with ipilimumab given at 1 mg/kg intravenously on day 1 of selected weeks. Nivolumab was administered at 3 mg/kg intravenously on day 1 of weeks 1, 4, 7, 10, and every two weeks through week 26. The study was a Phase Ib clinical trial testing combined checkpoint inhibition with ipilimumab and nivolumab as consolidation after autologous stem cell transplantation. The CDR3 starts with the cysteine, ends with the phenylalanine, and has 13 residues. Just CDR3 DNA is preserved here, 39 bases in frame from base 1. CDR1 and CDR2 are read off the germline V gene (reference sequence) as GTSNPN and SVGIG. Trimming accounts for 5 bases at V and 3 bases at J, while the number of junction bases matched to no gene is 4.

The source of the sample is a study of ipilimumab plus nivolumab after autologous stem cell transplantation (TCRdb year 2021). With respect to the entire study: A median of roughly five ipilimumab doses and roughly eight nivolumab doses was received by trial patients. Primary refractory and relapsed disease were included in the DLBCL cohort, with 18-month progression-free survival of around 84% and 29%, respectively. Patients in the trial were undergoing autologous transplant and had high-risk diffuse large B cell lymphoma, mature T cell lymphoma, or multiple myeloma. The intent-to-treat population of the trial was made up of about 37 patients.

Library creation used the immunoSEQ multiplex PCR assay. TCRdb provides this immuneACCESS table in a form limited to in-frame rearrangements. Some clones are lacking; in checked studies, under half of them reflect an unresolved V gene, and why the rest are absent is not known. The sample has tens of thousands of clones on record, roughly 74% of them singletons. Of the sample, roughly 25% falls within the top ten clones. Overall study results and their limits: Per the authors, a biologic rationale for further study of the post-transplant checkpoint inhibition approach was offered by T cell receptor repertoire, regulatory T cell phenotype and gut microbiota profiles. Combined checkpoint inhibition as post-transplant consolidation was concluded by the authors to appear tolerable.

Rearrangement joined TRBV30 to TRBJ2-7; TRBD2 aligns with 10 central bases. Sample: PBMCs, taken in a trial of ipilimumab plus nivolumab as post-transplant consolidation. This clonotype was sampled from a male donor with diffuse large B-cell lymphoma. The bases read TGTGCCTGGGCTAGCGGGAGCTACTACGAGCAGTACTTC. Translated, it gives CAWASGSYYEQYF.